The 26 T cell receptor beta chains below come from one sample, sequenced in a study of T cells in localized non-small cell lung cancer. Measured with immunoSEQ multiplex PCR; TCRdb has only the in-frame clones, and not every one. The sample has over a thousand clones, around a third seen once; the top ten hold approximately 15%. Sequencing used normal lung tissue next to the tumor, obtained before any cancer treatment. The receptors stem from a female donor over 55 with stage I lung adenocarcinoma.

This rearrangement joins TRBV4-1 to TRBJ2-3; D is possibly TRBD1 or TRBD2 (6 bases each). Germline CDR1 MGHRA, CDR2 YSYEKL. The CDR3 sequence is 17 residues long. Deletions cut 0 bases from V and 2 bases from J, with 15 bases between. Here the CDR3 DNA reads TGCGCCAGCAGCCAAGATGACGAGGGGGGCCACACAGATACGCAGTATTTT. It specifies CASSQDDEGGHTDTQYF.

This chain joins TRBV18 and TRBJ1-2; D is undetermined. This CDR3 has 15 residues. Per germline, CDR1 KGHSH and CDR2 LQKENI. Trimming cost V 6 bases and J 4 bases, with 18 bases left between them. Here the CDR3 reads CASSPESGSVYGYTF. CDR3 nucleotides: TGTGCCAGCTCCCCCGAGTCCGGGTCGGTCTATGGCTACACCTTC. The full variable domain, in which reference TRBV18 and TRBJ1-2 provide the parts outside the CDR3, is NAGVMQNPRHLVRRRGQEARLRCSPMKGHSHVYWYRQLPEEGLKFMVYLQKENIIDESGMPKERFSAEFPKEGPSILRIQQVVRGDSAAYFCASSPESGSVYGYTFGSGTRLTVV.

This clone was counted only a few times. This sequence joins TRBV5-1 and TRBJ1-2, with TRBD1 matching over 11 bases. V gave up 4 bases and J gave up 8 bases; unmatched junction bases: 19. Germline V gene sequence: CDR1 SGHRS, CDR2 YFSETQ. The CDR3 spans 18 residues. The CDR3 DNA reads as TGCGCCAGCAGCCCACGACCGGGACAGGGGGTTATTTCGGGAGGCTACACCTTC. Translating it yields CASSPRPGQGVISGGYTF. Variable domain in full (rest from reference TRBV5-1 and TRBJ1-2): KAGVTQTPRYLIKTRGQQVTLSCSPISGHRSVSWYQQTPGQGLQFLFEYFSETQRNKGNFPGRFSGRQFSNSRSEMNVSTLELGDSALYLCASSPRPGQGVISGGYTFGSGTRLTVV.

The chain has TRBV5-1 and TRBJ2-1; 10 bases match TRBD1. The CDR3 is made up of 14 amino acids. Trimming cost V 3 bases and J 10 bases; bases outside gene matches: 7. Per germline, CDR1 SGHRS and CDR2 YFSETQ. The CDR3 is CASSSGQGGLEQFF. Here the CDR3 DNA reads TGCGCCAGCAGCTCCGGACAGGGGGGTTTAGAGCAGTTCTTC.

Notes on this clone: One end of the junction is discordant with germline, which a read error may explain. The genes are TRBV28 and TRBJ2-3, with D possibly called TRBD1 or TRBD2 (5 bases each). In germline, CDR1 is MDHEN, CDR2 SYDVKM. The CDR3 sequence is 16 residues long. The CDR3 DNA reads TGTGTCAGCAGCTTCTCCGAGAGGGGAATCACAGATACGCAGTATTTT. This codes for CVSSFSERGITDTQYF.

This clone was observed a few times. The chain couples TRBV11-3 to TRBJ2-3; D remains unclear. CDR1 and CDR2 (germline): SGHNT, YENEEA. The CDR3 has 15 residues. The V gene lost 2 bases and the J gene lost 2 bases, with 11 bases spanning the gap. The CDR3 DNA is TGTGCCAGCAGCTTACAGAGTCCGGACACAGATACGCAGTATTTT. This gives the protein CASSLQSPDTDTQYF. The full variable domain, completed using reference TRBV11-3 and TRBJ2-3, is EAGVVQSPRYKIIEKKQPVAFWCNPISGHNTLYWYLQNLGQGPELLIRYENEEAVDDSQLPKDRFSAERLKGVDSTLKIQPAELGDSAVYLCASSLQSPDTDTQYFGPGTRLTVL.

The chain has TRBV15 and TRBJ2-7, with 8 bases fitting TRBD1. The germline V gene encodes CDR1 LNHNV and CDR2 YYDKDF (reference sequence). J gave up 3 bases and V 2 bases, and 3 bases lay outside the gene matches. The CDR3 length is 14 residues. The CDR3 here is CATSRWTGSYEQYF. CDR3 bases: TGTGCCACCAGCAGATGGACAGGGAGCTACGAGCAGTACTTC.

The V gene is TRBV11-3, the J gene TRBJ1-4; 7 nucleotides match TRBD1. Germline V gene sequence: CDR1 SGHNT, CDR2 YENEEA. The CDR3 spans 14 residues. V was clipped by 2 bases and J by 8 bases; unmatched bases: 5. The CDR3 DNA reads as TGTGCCAGCAGCTTAACAGGGGTAAAAGAAAAACTGTTTTTT. Protein: CASSLTGVKEKLFF.

The chain couples TRBV28 to TRBJ1-2; TRBD1 might be the D (5 bases). Between the trimmed V and J ends, which lost 6 bases and 1 base, there was a span of 9 bases. The CDR3 consists of 13 residues. Germline loops: CDR1 MDHEN, CDR2 SYDVKM. The CDR3 reads CASRDSFNYGYTF. The DNA of the CDR3 is TGTGCCAGCAGAGACAGCTTTAACTATGGCTACACCTTC.

This clone was seen only a few times. J is TRBJ2-3 and V is TRBV5-1; D remains unclear. This CDR3 has 15 residues. Germline loops: CDR1 SGHRS, CDR2 YFSETQ. Trimming removed 1 base from V and 9 bases from J, with 18 bases in between. The CDR3 DNA is TGCGCCAGCAGCTTGCCCAGACCCTCGCATCGGACGCAGTATTTT. It encodes CASSLPRPSHRTQYF.

In this sample, this clone is medium-sized (0.01 to 0.1%). V gene TRBV11-3 combines with J gene TRBJ2-1; tentative D call: TRBD2 (6 bases). The germline V gene has CDR1 SGHNT and CDR2 YENEEA. The V end lost 1 base, the J end lost 10 bases, and 17 bases lay between the germline ends. The CDR3 consists of 15 residues. The CDR3 DNA is TGTGCCAGCAGCTTAGTGGGGGAGGCGGGCAAGGAGCAGTTCTTC. This translates into CASSLVGEAGKEQFF. Drawing the rest from reference TRBV11-3 and TRBJ2-1, the complete variable domain is EAGVVQSPRYKIIEKKQPVAFWCNPISGHNTLYWYLQNLGQGPELLIRYENEEAVDDSQLPKDRFSAERLKGVDSTLKIQPAELGDSAVYLCASSLVGEAGKEQFFGPGTRLTVL.

This clone is categorized as large. The J gene is TRBJ2-2, the V gene TRBV11-3; tentatively, D is TRBD1 (6 bases). The CDR3 runs 16 residues. Germline V lookup: CDR1 SGHNT, CDR2 YENEEA. The V and J ends lost 5 bases and 4 bases respectively, with 17 bases between them. The DNA for the CDR3 is TGTGCCAGCAGCCCAGCACAGGGTTCGGGCACCGGGGAGCTGTTTTTT. It encodes CASSPAQGSGTGELFF.

This clone turned up a few times. This chain's CDR3 is CASLWSGSYEQYF. As DNA, the CDR3 is TGTGCCAGCCTCTGGTCCGGAAGCTACGAGCAGTACTTC. V usage is TRBV6-8 and J usage is TRBJ2-7; the D is unclear. CDR1 is MNHGY, CDR2 SAAAGT, per germline. V lost 8 bases to trimming and J lost 3 bases, with 14 bases between them. The CDR3 covers 13 residues.

V is TRBV6-8 and J is TRBJ2-2; 9 bases are a match to TRBD1. Per the germline V gene, CDR1 is MNHGY and CDR2 is SAAAGT. Trimming at V came to 8 bases and at J to 7 bases, leaving 11 bases not matched to a gene. There are 15 residues in the CDR3. CDR3 DNA sequence: TGTGCCAGCCTCCCGGGGACAGGGCTGATCGGGGAGCTGTTTTTT. This gives the protein CASLPGTGLIGELFF.

The gene calls are TRBV28 and TRBJ1-2; D might be TRBD1 (6 bases). V was shortened by 7 bases and J by 13 bases, with 19 bases between the two germline ends. This CDR3 has 12 amino acids. Germline V gives CDR1 MDHEN, CDR2 SYDVKM. The CDR3 DNA reads as TGTGCCAGCACCCCCCCGAGGGGGGGGCTCACCTTC. Translating it yields CASTPPRGGLTF.

About this clone itself: A read error may produce the germline difference seen at one junction end. This chain connects TRBV11-3 to TRBJ2-7; no clear D. The CDR3 spans 14 residues. Germline CDR1 reads SGHNT; CDR2 reads YENEEA. The CDR3 region has the DNA TGTGCTAGCAGCTTAACGGCGCCGCTTTACGAGCAGTACTTC. Translation: CASSLTAPLYEQYF.

In its sample, this clone was seen a few times. The chain links TRBV18 to TRBJ2-7, with 12 bases matching TRBD1. With 2 bases clipped from V and 7 bases from J, the junction kept 6 bases outside the gene matches. Germline-derived CDR1 and CDR2 are KGHSH and LQKENI. CDR3 size: 15 residues. The CDR3 spells CASSPAGQGAREQYV. The CDR3 coding sequence is TGTGCCAGCTCACCAGCGGGACAGGGGGCGAGAGAGCAGTACGTC.

This clone was observed many times. The DNA of the CDR3 is TGTGCCAGCAGCCCCCTGGGACAGATAAACACTGAAGCTTTCTTT. It specifies CASSPLGQINTEAFF. This chain joins TRBV2 and TRBJ1-1; 7 bases line up with TRBD1. The CDR3 sequence is 15 residues long. The V and J ends lost 6 bases and 2 bases, in that order; junction bases with no gene match: 9. Germline V lookup: CDR1 SNHLY, CDR2 FYNNEI.

The rearrangement joins TRBV18 to TRBJ2-2; 15 nucleotides agree with TRBD2. The germline CDR1 and CDR2 sequences are KGHSH and LQKENI. The CDR3 is 17 amino acids. The trim removed 6 bases at V and 1 base at J, leaving 3 bases unmatched. As DNA, the CDR3 is TGTGCCAGCTCGGGACTAGCGGGGGGCCTGAACACCGGGGAGCTGTTTTTT. This gives the protein CASSGLAGGLNTGELFF.

This chain joins TRBV11-3 and TRBJ2-3, with 11 positions matching TRBD2. This CDR3 has 16 amino acids. Per germline, CDR1 SGHNT and CDR2 YENEEA. V lost 5 bases to trimming and J lost 1 base; unmatched junction nucleotides: 5. CDR3 bases: TGTGCCAGCAGCAAGGGGACTAGCGGCCGCACAGATACGCAGTATTTT. Protein product: CASSKGTSGRTDTQYF.

V is TRBV19 and J is TRBJ1-2, with D tentatively TRBD1 (5 bases). The CDR3 contains 13 residues. Trimming took 4 bases from V and 2 from J, leaving 8 bases between them. Germline loops: CDR1 LNHDA, CDR2 SQIVND (reference sequence). Written as DNA, the CDR3 is TGTGCCAGTAGTACGGGACCAAACTATGGCTACACCTTC. This translates into CASSTGPNYGYTF.

The chain combines TRBV29-1 with TRBJ1-3, with D possibly matching TRBD1 (5 bases). Germline CDR1 SQVTM, CDR2 ANQGSEA. V was cut by 5 bases and J by 2 bases, with 19 bases left in between. The CDR3 covers 16 residues. The CDR3 DNA sequence: TGCAGCGTTCAGGGAGAAGGCCGGGGCCCTGGAAACACCATATATTTT. This sequence encodes CSVQGEGRGPGNTIYF. The full variable domain, its missing parts supplied by reference TRBV29-1 and TRBJ1-3, is SAVISQKPSRDICQRGTSLTIQCQVDSQVTMMFWYRQQPGQSLTLIATANQGSEATYESGFVIDKFPISRPNLTFSTLTVSNMSPEDSSIYLCSVQGEGRGPGNTIYFGEGSWLTVV.

The chain employs TRBV11-3 and TRBJ2-6; perhaps TRBD2 as D (5 bases). V was clipped by 5 bases and J by 0 bases, with 8 bases between them. Germline-derived CDR1 and CDR2 are SGHNT and YENEEA. The CDR3 spans 15 residues. The CDR3, as DNA: TGTGCCAGCAGCATCGGGAACTCTGGGGCCAACGTCCTGACTTTC. Translating it yields CASSIGNSGANVLTF.

The chain couples TRBV19 to TRBJ2-5; perhaps TRBD2 as D (7 bases). CDR3 length equals 15 residues. The germline gives CDR1 LNHDA, CDR2 SQIVND (reference sequence). V was shortened by 4 bases and J by 6 bases, with 18 bases between the two germline ends. The CDR3 DNA is TGTGCCAGTAGTAAACTGGGGGGGCCGGCGCAGACCCAGTACTTC. It encodes CASSKLGGPAQTQYF.

The sample holds one count of this clone. This chain joins TRBV25-1 and TRBJ1-6, with D possibly matching TRBD1 (6 bases). The CDR3 sequence is 15 residues long. From germline, CDR1 is MGHDK and CDR2 SYGVNS. V lost 2 bases and J 4 bases, leaving 9 bases between the germline ends. CDR3 loop: CASSEGGRYNSPLHF. DNA of the CDR3: TGTGCCAGCAGTGAAGGGGGGCGTTATAATTCACCCCTCCACTTT. Variable domain in full (rest from reference TRBV25-1 and TRBJ1-6): EADIYQTPRYLVIGTGKKITLECSQTMGHDKMYWYQQDPGMELHLIHYSYGVNSTEKGDLSSESTVSRIRTEHFPLTLESARPSHTSQYLCASSEGGRYNSPLHFGNGTRLTVT.

The chain uses TRBV15 and TRBJ2-3, with 7 nucleotides matching TRBD1. The germline V gene encodes CDR1 LNHNV and CDR2 YYDKDF (reference sequence). The CDR3 sequence is 14 residues long. V was pared by 5 bases and J by 3 bases, with 5 bases of the junction left unmatched. CDR3 coding DNA: TGTGCCACCAGCGTCAGGGGGTTAACAGATACGCAGTATTTT. As protein: CATSVRGLTDTQYF.